This TCR beta chain is from a study of control samples from healthy donors and cancer patients. Profiling relied on immunoSEQ multiplex PCR, and the TCRdb table lists in-frame clones only, not all of them. Of 65,000 to 90,000 clones in the sample, about 94% were seen once. The germline V gene encodes CDR1 MNHEY and CDR2 SVGAGI. The CDR3 length is 14 residues. Trimming removed 6 bases from V and 3 bases from J, with 15 bases in between. The gene calls are TRBV6-5 and TRBJ2-7; maybe TRBD1 (7 bases). The sequence came from a woman aged 25 to 39 in good health. Sequencing input: blood. In DNA form, the CDR3 reads TGTGCCAGCAGCGAGGGGGCCGGGGGCTACGAGCAGTACTTC. The encoded protein is CASSEGAGGYEQYF.